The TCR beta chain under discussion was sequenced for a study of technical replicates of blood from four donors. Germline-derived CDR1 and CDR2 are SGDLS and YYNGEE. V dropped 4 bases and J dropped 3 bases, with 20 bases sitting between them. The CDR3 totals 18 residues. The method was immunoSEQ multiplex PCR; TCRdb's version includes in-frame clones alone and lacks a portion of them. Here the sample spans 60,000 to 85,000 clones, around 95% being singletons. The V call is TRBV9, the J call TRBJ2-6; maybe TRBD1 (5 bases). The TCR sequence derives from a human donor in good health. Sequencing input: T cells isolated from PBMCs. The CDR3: CASSPIRGASFGANVLTF. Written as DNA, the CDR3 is TGTGCCAGCAGCCCAATTAGGGGTGCTTCCTTTGGGGCCAACGTCCTGACTTTC.